This TCR beta chain was captured in a study of T cells after yellow fever vaccination. Overall study context: Any fraction with a low cell number was prepared using SMART-Seq v4 Ultra Low Input.

This CDR3 spans 16 amino acids. V lost 4 bases, J lost 0 bases, and 16 bases lay in between. CDR1 is SQVTM and CDR2 is ANQGSEA in the germline V gene. In this sample, this clonotype turned up many times. What it binds is unknown. The study, taken as a whole, reports: The secondary response was weaker but peaked faster, day 5 versus 15. It was a small share of clonotypes that appeared in both CD4 and CD8 compartments. Clones that expanded after primary vaccination mostly reappeared after the booster (96% CD4, roughly 87% CD8).

A single record per CDR3 protein comes from TCRdb applying MiXCR to the 5' RACE reads. The sample shows 29,000 or so distinct CDR3 sequences, 5% of them seen only once. The specimen was CD8+ T cells sorted from PBMCs, collected 10 days after the yellow fever booster vaccination. The J gene is TRBJ1-3, the V gene TRBV29-1; D is unclear. This sequence originates from a man between 25 and 39 years old who received the YFV17D yellow fever vaccine. Here the CDR3 reads CSVAVQTEISGNTIYF. The CDR3 DNA reads as TGCAGCGTTGCGGTTCAGACCGAAATCTCTGGAAACACCATATATTTT.